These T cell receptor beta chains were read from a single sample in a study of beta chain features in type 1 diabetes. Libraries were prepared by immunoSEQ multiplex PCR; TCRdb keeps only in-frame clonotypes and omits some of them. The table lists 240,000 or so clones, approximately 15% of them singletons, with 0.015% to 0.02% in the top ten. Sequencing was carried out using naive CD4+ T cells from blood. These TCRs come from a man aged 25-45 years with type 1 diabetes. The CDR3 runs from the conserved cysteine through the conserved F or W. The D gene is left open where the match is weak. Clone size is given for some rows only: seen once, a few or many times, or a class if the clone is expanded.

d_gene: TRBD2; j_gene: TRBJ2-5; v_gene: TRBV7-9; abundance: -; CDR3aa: CASSAGLAGKETQYF; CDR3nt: TGTGCCAGCAGCGCAGGACTAGCGGGGAAAGAGACCCAGTACTTC
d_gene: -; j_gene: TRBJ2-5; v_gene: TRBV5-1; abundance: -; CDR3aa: CASAALGGTGEETQYF; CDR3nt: TGCGCCAGCGCGGCCCTCGGGGGGACAGGAGAAGAGACCCAGTACTTC
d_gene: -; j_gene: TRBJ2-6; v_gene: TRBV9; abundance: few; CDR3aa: CASSVGGFSGANVLTF; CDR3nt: TGTGCCAGCAGCGTAGGCGGATTCTCTGGGGCCAACGTCCTGACTTTC
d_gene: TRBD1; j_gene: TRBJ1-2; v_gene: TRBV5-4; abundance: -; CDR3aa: CASSPRQGYGYTF; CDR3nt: TGTGCCAGCAGCCCGAGACAGGGCTATGGCTACACCTTC
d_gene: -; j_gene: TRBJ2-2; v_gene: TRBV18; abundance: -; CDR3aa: CASSPPAIQGWTGELFF; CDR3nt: TGTGCCAGCTCACCACCGGCAATTCAGGGATGGACCGGGGAGCTGTTTTTT
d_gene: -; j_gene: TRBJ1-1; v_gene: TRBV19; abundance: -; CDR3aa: CASSNYQGLGAFF; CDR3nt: TGTGCCAGTAGTAATTATCAGGGGCTGGGGGCTTTCTTT
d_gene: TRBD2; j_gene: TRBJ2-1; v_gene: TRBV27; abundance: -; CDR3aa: CASSLGTSGSSYNEQFF; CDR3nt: TGTGCCAGCAGTTTAGGGACTAGCGGGAGCTCCTACAATGAGCAGTTCTTC
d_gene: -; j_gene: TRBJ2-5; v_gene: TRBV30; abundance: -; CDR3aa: CAWSQGQETQYF; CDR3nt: TGTGCCTGGAGTCAGGGCCAAGAGACCCAGTACTTC
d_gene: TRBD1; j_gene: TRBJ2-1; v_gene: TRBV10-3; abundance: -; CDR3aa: CAISEMRTGGNEQFF; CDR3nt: TGTGCCATCAGTGAGATGAGGACAGGGGGCAATGAGCAGTTCTTC
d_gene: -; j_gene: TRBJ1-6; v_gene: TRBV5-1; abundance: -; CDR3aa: CASSPGGGSGDSPLHF; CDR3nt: TGCGCCAGCAGCCCGGGAGGTGGGTCAGGGGATTCACCCCTCCACTTT
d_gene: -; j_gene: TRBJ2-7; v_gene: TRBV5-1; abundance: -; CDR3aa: CASGQDLTGTGAEQYF; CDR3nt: TGCGCCAGCGGCCAAGATCTTACAGGGACCGGGGCCGAGCAGTACTTC
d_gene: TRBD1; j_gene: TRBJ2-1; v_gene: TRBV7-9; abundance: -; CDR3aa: CASSLSDRSYNEQFF; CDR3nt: TGTGCCAGCAGCTTATCGGACAGGTCGTACAATGAGCAGTTCTTC
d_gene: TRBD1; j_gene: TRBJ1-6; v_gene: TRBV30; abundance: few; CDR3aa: CAWSVRTGVNSPLHF; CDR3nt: TGTGCCTGGAGTGTGAGGACAGGGGTAAATTCACCCCTCCACTTT
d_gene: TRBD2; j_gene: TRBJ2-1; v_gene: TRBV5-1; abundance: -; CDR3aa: CASSLVVTSGADEQFF; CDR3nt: TGCGCCAGCAGCTTGGTGGTGACTAGCGGCGCCGATGAGCAGTTCTTC
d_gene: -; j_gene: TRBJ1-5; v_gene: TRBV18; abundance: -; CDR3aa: CASSPDIRNQPQHF; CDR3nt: TGTGCCAGCTCACCGGACATTCGCAATCAGCCCCAGCATTTT
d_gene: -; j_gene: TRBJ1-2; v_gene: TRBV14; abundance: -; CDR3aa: CASSQGGVYGYTF; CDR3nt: TGTGCCAGCAGCCAAGGCGGGGTCTATGGCTACACCTTC
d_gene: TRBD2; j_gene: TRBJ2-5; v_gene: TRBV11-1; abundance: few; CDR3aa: CASSSPLAVQETQYF; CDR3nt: TGTGCCAGCAGCTCCCCGCTAGCGGTACAAGAGACCCAGTACTTC
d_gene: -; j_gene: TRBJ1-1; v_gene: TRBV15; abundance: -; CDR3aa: CATSRDYAGLGAFF; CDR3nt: TGTGCCACCAGCAGAGATTACGCTGGGCTCGGAGCTTTCTTT
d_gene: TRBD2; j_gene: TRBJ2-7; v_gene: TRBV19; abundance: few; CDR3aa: CASSGRGLTYEQYF; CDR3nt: TGTGCCAGTAGTGGCCGGGGACTAACCTACGAGCAGTACTTC
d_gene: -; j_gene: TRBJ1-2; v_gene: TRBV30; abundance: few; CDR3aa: CAWSVNRNYGYTF; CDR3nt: TGTGCCTGGAGTGTGAACAGAAACTATGGCTACACCTTC
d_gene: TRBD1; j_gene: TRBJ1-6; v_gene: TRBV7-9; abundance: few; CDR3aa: CASSRQGDNSPLHF; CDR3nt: TGTGCCAGCAGCCGACAGGGGGATAATTCACCCCTCCACTTT
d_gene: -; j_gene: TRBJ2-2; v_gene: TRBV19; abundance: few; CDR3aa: CATQRTRNTGELFF; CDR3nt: TGTGCCACTCAGAGGACACGCAACACCGGGGAGCTGTTTTTT
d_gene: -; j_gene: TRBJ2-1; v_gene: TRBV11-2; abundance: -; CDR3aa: CASSLDLANEQFF; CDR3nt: TGTGCCAGCAGCTTAGATCTGGCAAATGAGCAGTTCTTC
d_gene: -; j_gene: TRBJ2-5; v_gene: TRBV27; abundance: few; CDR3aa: CASRSAGTAGRETQYF; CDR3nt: TGTGCCAGCAGATCCGCCGGGACAGCGGGTCGGGAGACCCAGTACTTC
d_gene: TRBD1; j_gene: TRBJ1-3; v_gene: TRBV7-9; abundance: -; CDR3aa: CASSPGGSSGNTIYF; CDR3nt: TGTGCCAGCAGCCCAGGGGGCTCCTCTGGAAACACCATATATTTT
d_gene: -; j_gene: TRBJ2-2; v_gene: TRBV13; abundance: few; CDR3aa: CASSLGQGNTGELFF; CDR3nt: TGTGCCAGCAGCTTAGGACAGGGAAACACCGGGGAGCTGTTTTTT
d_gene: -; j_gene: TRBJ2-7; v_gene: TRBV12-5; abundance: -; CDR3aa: CASGLVFYEQYF; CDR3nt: TGTGCTAGTGGTTTGGTCTTCTACGAGCAGTACTTC
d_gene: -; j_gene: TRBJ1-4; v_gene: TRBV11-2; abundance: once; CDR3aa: CASSPGATNEKLFF; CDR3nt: TGTGCCAGCAGCCCCGGGGCAACTAATGAAAAACTGTTTTTT
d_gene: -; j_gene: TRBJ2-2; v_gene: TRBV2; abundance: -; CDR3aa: CASSYQLVTGELFF; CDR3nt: TGTGCCAGCAGTTACCAACTAGTGACCGGGGAGCTGTTTTTT
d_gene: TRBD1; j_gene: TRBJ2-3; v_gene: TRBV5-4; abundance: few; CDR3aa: CASLPDRGQRDTQYF; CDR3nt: TGTGCCAGCCTCCCGGACAGGGGGCAGAGAGATACGCAGTATTTT
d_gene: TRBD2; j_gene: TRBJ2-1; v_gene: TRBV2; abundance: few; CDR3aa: CASSRERGDGNEQFF; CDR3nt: TGTGCCAGCAGCCGGGAGCGGGGGGATGGGAATGAGCAGTTCTTC
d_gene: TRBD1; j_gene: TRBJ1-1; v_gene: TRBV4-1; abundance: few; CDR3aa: CASSQDPGRQGNTEAFF; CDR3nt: TGCGCCAGCAGCCAAGATCCGGGGAGACAGGGGAACACTGAAGCTTTCTTT
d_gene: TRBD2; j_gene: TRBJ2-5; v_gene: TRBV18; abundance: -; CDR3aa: CASSPGLAGGEETQYF; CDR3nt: TGTGCCAGCTCACCGGGACTAGCGGGAGGTGAAGAGACCCAGTACTTC
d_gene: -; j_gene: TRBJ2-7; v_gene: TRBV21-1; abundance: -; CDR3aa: CASSKWPYKRSYEQYF; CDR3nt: TGTGCCAGCAGCAAGTGGCCGTATAAGAGGTCCTACGAGCAGTACTTC
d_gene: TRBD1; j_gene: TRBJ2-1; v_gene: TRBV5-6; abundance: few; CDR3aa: CASSPPDRVSEQFF; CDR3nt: TGTGCCAGCAGCCCCCCCGACAGGGTGAGTGAGCAGTTCTTC
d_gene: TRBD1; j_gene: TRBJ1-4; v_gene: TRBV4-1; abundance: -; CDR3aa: CASSQARGTGDEKLFF; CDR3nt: TGCGCCAGCAGCCAAGCTAGAGGGACAGGAGACGAAAAACTGTTTTTT
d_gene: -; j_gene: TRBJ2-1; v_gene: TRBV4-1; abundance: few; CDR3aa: CASSPSARRGDNEQFF; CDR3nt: TGCGCCAGCAGCCCTTCTGCAAGGCGGGGAGACAATGAGCAGTTCTTC
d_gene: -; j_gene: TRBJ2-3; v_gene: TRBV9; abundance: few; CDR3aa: CASSVDPQPDTQYF; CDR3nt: TGTGCCAGCAGCGTAGACCCACAACCAGATACGCAGTATTTT
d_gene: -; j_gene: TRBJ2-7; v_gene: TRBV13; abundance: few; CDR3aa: CASSLRQGLSYEQYF; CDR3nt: TGTGCCAGCAGCTTAAGGCAGGGGCTCTCCTACGAGCAGTACTTC
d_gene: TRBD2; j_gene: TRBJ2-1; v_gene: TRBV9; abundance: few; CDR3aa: CASSPGGTSGSLSYNEQFF; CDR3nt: TGTGCCAGCAGCCCGGGGGGGACTAGCGGGTCTCTCTCCTACAATGAGCAGTTCTTC
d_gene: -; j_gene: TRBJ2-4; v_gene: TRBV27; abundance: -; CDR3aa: CASSLTGLSKNIQYF; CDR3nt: TGTGCCAGCAGTTTAACAGGGTTGAGCAAAAACATTCAGTACTTC
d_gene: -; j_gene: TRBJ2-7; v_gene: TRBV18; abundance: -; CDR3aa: CASSPQGLTIEQYF; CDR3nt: TGTGCCAGCTCACCGCAGGGGCTGACTATCGAGCAGTACTTC
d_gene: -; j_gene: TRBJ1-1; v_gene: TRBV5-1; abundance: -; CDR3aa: CASGTGSMGTEAFF; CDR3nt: TGCGCCAGCGGTACAGGGTCCATGGGCACTGAAGCTTTCTTT
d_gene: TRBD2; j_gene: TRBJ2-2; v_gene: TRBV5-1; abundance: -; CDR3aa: CASSQIAGGTGELFF; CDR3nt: TGCGCCAGCAGCCAAATAGCGGGAGGCACCGGGGAGCTGTTTTTT
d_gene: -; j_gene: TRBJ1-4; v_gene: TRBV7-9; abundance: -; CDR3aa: CASSNYGTPNEKLFF; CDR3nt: TGTGCCAGCAGTAACTACGGGACACCTAATGAAAAACTGTTTTTT
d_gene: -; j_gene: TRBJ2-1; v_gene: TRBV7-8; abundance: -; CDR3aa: CASSSRDTGYNEQFF; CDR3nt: TGTGCCAGCAGCTCCCGGGACACAGGATACAATGAGCAGTTCTTC
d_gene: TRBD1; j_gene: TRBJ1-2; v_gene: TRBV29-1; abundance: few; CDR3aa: CSVRPGTGVILDGYTF; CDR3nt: TGCAGCGTCAGACCTGGGACAGGGGTAATATTGGATGGCTACACCTTC
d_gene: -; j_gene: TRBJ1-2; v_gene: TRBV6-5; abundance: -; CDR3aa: CASTKETAGSYGYTF; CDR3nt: TGTGCCAGCACCAAGGAAACAGCCGGTTCCTATGGCTACACCTTC
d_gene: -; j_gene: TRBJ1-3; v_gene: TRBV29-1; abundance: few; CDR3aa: CSVTRGTGNTIYF; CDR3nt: TGCAGCGTGACCAGGGGAACTGGAAACACCATATATTTT
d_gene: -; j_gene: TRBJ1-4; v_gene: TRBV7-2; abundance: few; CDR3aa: CASSPEGWQEKLFF; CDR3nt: TGTGCCAGCAGTCCAGAGGGATGGCAGGAAAAACTGTTTTTT
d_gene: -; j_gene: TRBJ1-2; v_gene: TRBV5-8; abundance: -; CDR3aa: CASSPTDYGYTF; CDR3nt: TGTGCCAGCAGTCCAACGGACTATGGCTACACCTTC